The present T cell receptor (beta chain) was sequenced within a study of regulatory T cells in long-lasting Graves disease. The V gene's germline CDR1 is MDHEN and CDR2 SYDVKM. J was trimmed by 4 bases and V by 5 bases; bases with no gene match: 5. This CDR3 region has 14 residues. iRepertoire HTBI primers and Arm-PCR of CDR3 regions built TCR beta libraries. Each CDR3 protein is one row after TCRdb ran MiXCR on the multiplex PCR reads. The sample yields roughly 400,000 distinct CDR3 sequences, about 15% seen once. The sample's time point: newly diagnosed GD, antithyroid drugs for less than 3 months. RNA from PBMCs was the source of the TCR library. This clonotype was seen ten or more times. In addition, the sample was reused for a study of T cells in Graves' hyperthyroidism and ophthalmopathy.

The sequences come from peripheral blood mononuclear cells (PBMCs), collected at new diagnosis, from a patient treated with antithyroid drugs. The chain combines TRBV28 with TRBJ2-7; 10 bases match TRBD2. This clonotype was obtained from a woman aged 18-29 years with Graves disease. This CDR3 is CASSITSGNYEQYF. The CDR3 bases are TGTGCCAGCAGTATTACTAGCGGGAATTACGAGCAGTACTTC.